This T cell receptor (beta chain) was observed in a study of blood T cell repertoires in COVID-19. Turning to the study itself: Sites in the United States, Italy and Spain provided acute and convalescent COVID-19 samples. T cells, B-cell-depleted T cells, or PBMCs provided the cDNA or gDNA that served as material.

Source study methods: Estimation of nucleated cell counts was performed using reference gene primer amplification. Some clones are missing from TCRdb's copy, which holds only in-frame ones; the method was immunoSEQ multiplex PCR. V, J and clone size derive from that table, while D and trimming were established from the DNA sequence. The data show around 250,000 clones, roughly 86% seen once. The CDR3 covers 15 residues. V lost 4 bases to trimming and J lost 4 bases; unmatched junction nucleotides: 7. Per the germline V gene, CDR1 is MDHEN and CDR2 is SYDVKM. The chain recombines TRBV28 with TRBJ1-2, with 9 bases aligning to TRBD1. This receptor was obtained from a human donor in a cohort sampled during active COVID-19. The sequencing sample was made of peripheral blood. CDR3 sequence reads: CASSYRGRVLYGYTF. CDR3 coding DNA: TGTGCCAGCAGTTACAGGGGGCGAGTTCTCTATGGCTACACCTTC.